This record covers a single T cell receptor (beta chain). As yet, its antigen is unknown. Only in-frame clones appear in the TCRdb table, and some are missing; sequencing was by immunoSEQ multiplex PCR. The data show over 75,000 clones, 75% to 95% seen once. Time point indicated: cycle 4 day 1 (C4D1), after less than seven weeks of nivolumab. Every patient was affected by relapse after autologous stem cell transplantation, while exposure to brentuximab vedotin was not uniform. These data come from a study of PD-1 blockade in classical Hodgkin lymphoma. Findings and limits, study-wide: Healthy donors reportedly exceeded newly diagnosed patients in baseline TCR diversity.

CDR1 is SEHNR and CDR2 is FQNEAQ in the germline V gene (reference sequence). Trimming removed 5 bases at V and 5 bases at J, with 10 bases between. The CDR3 has 12 amino acids. This chain links TRBV7-9 with TRBJ2-7; D not resolved. The receptor's source is a human donor with classical Hodgkin lymphoma. The specimen comprised peripheral blood mononuclear cells (PBMCs), sampled before the fourth cycle of nivolumab. The CDR3, as DNA: TGTGCCAGCAGCCTTACTTCGGACGAGCAGTACTTC. Translated: CASSLTSDEQYF.